The T cell receptor beta chain described here comes from a study of CD8 T cells in Susac syndrome. Study results and caveats: No clonal expansion appeared among CD4+ T cells in Susac patients.

A word on this clonotype: Its antigen is as yet unknown.

CD8+ and CD4+ T cells taken from blood had their TCR beta sequenced. Recently defined diagnostic criteria for definite or probable disease were fulfilled by Susac syndrome patients. Isolation of CD8+ and CD4+ T cells was performed negatively, whereas enrichment of TEMRA cells was done by FACS. This CDR3 spans 10 amino acids. V gave up 4 bases and J gave up 7 bases, with 5 bases separating them. Germline V CDR1 and CDR2: SQVTM, ANQGSEA. It was with random hexamers that roughly 0.45 to 1 ug RNA was reverse transcribed. TCRdb reprocessed the immunoSEQ multiplex PCR reads via MiXCR and lists one record per CDR3 protein. Among about 77,000 distinct CDR3 sequences, about 93% were seen once, and the ten largest hold about 0.53%.

Sample: CD4+ T cells from PBMCs. This chain uses TRBV29-1 with TRBJ2-4; the D is unclear. This receptor was taken from a human donor with Susac syndrome. CDR3 amino acids: CSVAENIQYF. DNA for the CDR3: TGCAGCGTTGCCGAGAACATTCAGTACTTC.